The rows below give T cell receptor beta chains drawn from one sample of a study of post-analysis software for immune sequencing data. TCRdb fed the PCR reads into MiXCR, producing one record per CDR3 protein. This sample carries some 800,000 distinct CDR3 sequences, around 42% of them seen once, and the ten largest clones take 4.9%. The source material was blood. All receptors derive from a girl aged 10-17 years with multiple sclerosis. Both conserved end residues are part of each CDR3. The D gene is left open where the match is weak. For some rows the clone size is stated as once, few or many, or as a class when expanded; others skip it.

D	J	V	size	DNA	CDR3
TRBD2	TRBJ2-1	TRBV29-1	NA	TGCAGCGTTGAAGATACTAGCGGGAGGGCCGGGGTTGAGCAGTTCTTC	CSVEDTSGRAGVEQFF
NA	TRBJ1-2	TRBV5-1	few	TGCGCCAGCAGCTTGGAGTTGGGTGGCTACACCTTC	CASSLELGGYTF
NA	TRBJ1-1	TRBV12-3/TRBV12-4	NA	TGTGCCAGCACCCTAAGCGGGGTAGGCCTTGAAGCTTTCTTT	CASTLSGVGLEAFF
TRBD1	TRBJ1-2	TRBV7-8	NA	TGTGCCAGCAGCTCCGCCCGGGACAGGGGGGACTATGGCTACACCTTC	CASSSARDRGDYGYTF
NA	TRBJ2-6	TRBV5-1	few	TGCGCCAGCAGCCAATTTAGACAGGCCTCTGGGGCCAACGTCCGGACTTTC	CASSQFRQASGANVRTF
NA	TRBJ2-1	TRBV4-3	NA	TGCGCCAGCAGATCGGACAGTCATGAGCAGTTCTTC	CASRSDSHEQFF
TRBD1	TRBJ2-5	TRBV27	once	TGTGCCAGCAGTTCCCGGGACAGGGGACTACAAGAGACCCAGTACTTC	CASSSRDRGLQETQYF
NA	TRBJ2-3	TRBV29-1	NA	TGCAGCGTCCTGATAGGGGATACGCAGTATTTT	CSVLIGDTQYF
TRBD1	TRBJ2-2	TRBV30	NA	TGTGCCTGGAGTCCCCGGACAGGGATCACCGGGGAGCTGTTTTTT	CAWSPRTGITGELFF
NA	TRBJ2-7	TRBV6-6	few	TGTGCCAGCACCAAAGGCTACGAGCAGTACTTC	CASTKGYEQYF
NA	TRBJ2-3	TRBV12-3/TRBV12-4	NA	TGTGCCAGCGGACCCTATCTAGCAGATACGCAGTATTTT	CASGPYLADTQYF
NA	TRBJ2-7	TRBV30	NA	TGTGCCTGGACCATCGGGGGCGAGCAGTACTTC	CAWTIGGEQYF
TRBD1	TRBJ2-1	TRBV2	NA	TGTGCCAGCAGACCCGGGACAGGGCCGTACAATGAGCAGTTCTTC	CASRPGTGPYNEQFF
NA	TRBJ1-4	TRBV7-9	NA	TGTGCCAGCAGCCCTGTAGGTTCGAATGAAAAACTGTTTTTT	CASSPVGSNEKLFF
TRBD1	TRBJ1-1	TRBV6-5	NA	TGTGCCAGCAGACGAACGGGACAGCCGAACACTGAAGCTTTCTTT	CASRRTGQPNTEAFF
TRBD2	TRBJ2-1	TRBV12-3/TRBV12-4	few	TGTGCCAGCAGTTGGGGGAGCGGGAGTTCCTACAATGAGCAGTTCTTC	CASSWGSGSSYNEQFF
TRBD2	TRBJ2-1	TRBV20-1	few	TGCAGTGCTAGAGTGGCTAGCGGGAGAACCTACAATGAGCAGTTCTTC	CSARVASGRTYNEQFF
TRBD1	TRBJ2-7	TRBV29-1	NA	TGCAGCGTTGAAGGAGGGACAGGCTCCCCGAGCGAGCAGTACTTC	CSVEGGTGSPSEQYF
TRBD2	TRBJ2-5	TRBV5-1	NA	TGCGCCAGCAGCTTGACTAGCGCACAAGAGACCCAGTACTTC	CASSLTSAQETQYF
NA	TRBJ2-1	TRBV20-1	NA	TGCAGTGCGGGACCAGGGAGGAGGGAGACCCAGTTCTTC	CSAGPGRRETQFF
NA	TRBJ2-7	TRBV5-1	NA	TGCGCCAGCAGCCGTTGGGACTCCTACTACGAGCAGTACTTC	CASSRWDSYYEQYF
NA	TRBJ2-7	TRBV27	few	TGTGCCAGCAGTTTAAGGGGGGGAGGGCGATCCCTTCGCTACGAGCAGTACTTC	CASSLRGGGRSLRYEQYF